These 2 T cell receptor beta chains were sequenced from one sample in a study of T cell clonality in common variable immunodeficiency. Assay used: immunoSEQ multiplex PCR; TCRdb lists only in-frame clones, some missing. In total the sample includes about 81,000 clones, none of them seen once. Sequencing input: peripheral blood mononuclear cells. The source of these receptors is a person aged 18 to 75 in good health.

This clone was observed at least ten times. The read ends 3 residues early relative to the CDR3; the germline J gene fills the gap. The rearrangement links TRBV7-6 to TRBJ1-1; no clear D. The germline CDR1 and CDR2 sequences are SGHVS and FNYEAQ. The CDR3 extends over 13 amino acids. The V gene lost 4 bases and the J gene lost 0 bases, with 6 bases spanning the gap. CDR3 sequence reads: CASSSSVNTEAFF. CDR3 DNA, as far as it was read: TGTGCCAGCAGCTCCTCAGTGAACACTGAA.

This clone has ten or more counts. The sequenced fragment ends 3 residues before the CDR3 boundary, so the rest is inferred from the germline J gene. V is TRBV7-2 and J is TRBJ1-4, with no clear D. This CDR3 spans 14 amino acids. CDR1 is SGHTA, CDR2 FQGNSA, per germline. V was cut by 6 bases and J by 7 bases, with 15 bases left in between. Incomplete CDR3 DNA: TGTGCCAGCAGTATACTTATACGGGGTGAAAAA. Its protein product is CASSILIRGEK. The CDR3 reads in full as CASSILIRGEKLFF.